Sequencing of this T cell receptor beta chain was carried out in a study of radiation and T cells in renal cell carcinoma (dated by TCRdb to 2020 to 2021). In the study overall: The samples were drawn from a clinical trial, where primary renal cell carcinomas were treated with 15 Gy of stereotactic body radiation therapy and then removed by nephrectomy 4 weeks afterward. A total of 4 million to 5 million unique CDR3 nucleotide sequences, encoding 2.5 million to 3 million unique CDR3 amino acid sequences, were found across all 50 or so samples. In total, roughly 52 samples, comprising 25 or so tumors and some 27 peripheral blood samples, were subjected to TCR beta sequencing. The study at large found these results: No pretreatment tumor biopsies were available, so the baseline intratumoral presence of clonotypes could not be determined. Blood repertoire dynamics were not followed beyond 4 weeks after treatment. Because the trial had a single-armed design, the trial could not examine how radiation dose or scheduling affected the TCR repertoire. An increase in top tumor clonotypes in blood was observed from baseline to 2 weeks post-radiation, followed by contraction by 4 weeks, which was taken to suggest transient expansion of tumor-resident clones.

The time point label on this specimen signifies: blood 2 weeks post-SBRT. Taken with the paper, the label for treatment or condition translates to: 15 Gy SBRT to primary tumor, nephrectomy 4 weeks later. To follow tumor-enriched clonotypes, serial peripheral blood was collected from radiation-treated patients at baseline and at 2 weeks and 4 weeks after SBRT. Every patient's renal cell carcinoma showed clear cell pathology. The QIAamp DNA Blood Mini Kit (Qiagen) was used to prepare genomic DNA for TCR sequencing. The analyses included only samples that passed all quality control checks. A remark on this clone: The antigen it recognizes is unknown. No much larger clone exists at a distance of one base, and base qualities are not known.

Following the manufacturer's recommendations, the immunoSEQ kit was used to generate TCR beta libraries from genomic DNA. To prepare the libraries, a first multiplex PCR with proprietary primers was run, followed by a second PCR that added unique barcodes, and a bead cleanup was done after each round. Each sample batch included a kit-provided positive control reaction and a negative control reaction. The final libraries underwent checking on an Agilent 4200 TapeStation D1000 ScreenTape, volumetric pooling, and quantification by qPCR. Sequencing was performed on an Illumina NextSeq500 with a MidOutput 150-cycle cartridge, and 156 Read1 and 15 Index1 cycles were run with kit custom primers. The pooled library was loaded at around 1.1 pM with an approximately 20% PhiX control spike-in. In the authors' own workflow: Vendor-processed data were analyzed in R, and a clonotype was defined as all T cells sharing the same CDR3 nucleotide sequence. For clone abundance analyses, frequencies were normalized to the 10,000 most abundant clones in each sample. Before analysis, public T cell clones were removed, and these numbered fewer than six per sample on average. Tumor-enriched clonotypes and baseline blood-enriched clonotypes were defined as those with an abundance difference of at least 32-fold between compartments. Clonotypes expanded or contracted between blood time points were identified with a beta-binomial differential abundance model. Tumor-blood repertoire similarity was measured with the Baroni-Urbani and Buser coefficient, and groups were compared using two-tailed Wilcoxon tests in R. TCRdb stores this immuneACCESS table with in-frame sequences only. Part of the clones is absent; in the studies checked, under half of the shortfall reflects unresolved V genes, and no reason is known for the rest. For V, J and clone size, that table is used; D and trimming come from the DNA. This sample has 70,000 or so clones in its table, and roughly 80% of those were observed once. Roughly 6.3% of the sample comes from the top ten.

V has 3 bases trimmed and J has 0 bases trimmed; junction bases matching no gene number 11. Counted from cysteine to phenylalanine, this CDR3 has 17 amino acids. The only DNA kept is the CDR3, 51 bases in frame from the first base. CDR1 and CDR2 (SQVTM, ANQGSEA) derive from the germline V gene. The sequence links TRBV29-1 to TRBJ2-5, with 9 central nucleotides matching TRBD2. The TCR was taken from a man between 60 and 75 years old with renal cell carcinoma. The sequencing used blood, collected from a patient whose treatment included radiotherapy and nephrectomy. The bases read TGCAGCGTTGAGGGCGGGAGGGCCTCCATGTACCAAGAGACCCAGTACTTC. It codes for CSVEGGRASMYQETQYF.